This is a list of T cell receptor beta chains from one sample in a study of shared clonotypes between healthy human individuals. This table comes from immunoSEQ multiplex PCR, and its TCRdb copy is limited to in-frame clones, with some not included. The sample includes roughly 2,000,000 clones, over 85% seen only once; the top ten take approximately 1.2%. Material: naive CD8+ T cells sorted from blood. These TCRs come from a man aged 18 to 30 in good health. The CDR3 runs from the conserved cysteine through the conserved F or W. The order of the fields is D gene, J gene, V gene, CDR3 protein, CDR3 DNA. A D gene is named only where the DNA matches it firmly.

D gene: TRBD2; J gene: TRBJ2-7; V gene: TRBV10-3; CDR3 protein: CAISGAYRGTSGSYEQYF; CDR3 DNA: TGTGCCATCAGTGGGGCCTATCGGGGAACTAGCGGGAGCTACGAGCAGTACTTC
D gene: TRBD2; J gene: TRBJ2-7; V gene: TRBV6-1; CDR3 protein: CASSESGGGDYEQYF; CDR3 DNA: TGTGCCAGCAGTGAAAGTGGGGGAGGGGACTACGAGCAGTACTTC
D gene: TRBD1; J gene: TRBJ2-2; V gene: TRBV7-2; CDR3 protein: CASSELVGQENTGELFF; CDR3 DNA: TGTGCCAGCAGCGAGCTCGTGGGACAGGAAAACACCGGGGAGCTGTTTTTT
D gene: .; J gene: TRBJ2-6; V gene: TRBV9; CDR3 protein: CASSPSGGPTGGANVLTF; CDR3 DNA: TGTGCCAGCAGCCCCTCCGGGGGCCCTACAGGTGGGGCCAACGTCCTGACTTTC
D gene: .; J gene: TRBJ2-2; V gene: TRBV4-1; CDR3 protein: CASSQDLGELFF; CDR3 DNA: TGCGCCAGCAGCCAAGACCTCGGGGAGCTGTTTTTT
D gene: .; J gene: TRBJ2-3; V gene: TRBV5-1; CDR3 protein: CASSLGGGQDTQYF; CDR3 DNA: TGCGCCAGCAGCTTGGGTGGGGGGCAAGATACGCAGTATTTT
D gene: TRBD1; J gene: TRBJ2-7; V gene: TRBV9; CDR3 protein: CASSAGTGGYEQYF; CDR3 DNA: TGTGCCAGCAGCGCGGGGACAGGGGGCTACGAGCAGTACTTC
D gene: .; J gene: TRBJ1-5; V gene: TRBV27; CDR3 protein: CASSLLGGNQPQHF; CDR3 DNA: TGTGCCAGCAGTTTATTGGGCGGGAATCAGCCCCAGCATTTT
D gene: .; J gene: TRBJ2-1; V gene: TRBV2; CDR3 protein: CASSPEWESDEQFF; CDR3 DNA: TGTGCCAGCAGTCCAGAATGGGAATCGGATGAGCAGTTCTTC
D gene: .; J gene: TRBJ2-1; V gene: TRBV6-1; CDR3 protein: CASSGHASYEQFF; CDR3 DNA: TGTGCCAGCAGTGGGCATGCTAGCTACGAGCAGTTCTTC
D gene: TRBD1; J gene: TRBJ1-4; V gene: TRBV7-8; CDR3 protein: CASSYYPGTEPEKLFF; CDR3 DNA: TGTGCCAGCAGTTACTATCCCGGGACAGAGCCTGAAAAACTGTTTTTT
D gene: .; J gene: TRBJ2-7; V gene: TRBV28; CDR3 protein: CASSLSGGSYSYEQYF; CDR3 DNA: TGTGCCAGCAGTTTATCGGGTGGCAGCTACTCCTACGAGCAGTACTTC
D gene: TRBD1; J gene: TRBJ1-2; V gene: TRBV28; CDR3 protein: CASLPVTGTAIYGYTF; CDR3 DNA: TGTGCCAGCTTACCCGTCACCGGGACAGCGATTTATGGCTACACCTTC
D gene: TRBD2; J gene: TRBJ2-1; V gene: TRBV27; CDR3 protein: CASSLGPGGGPNEQFF; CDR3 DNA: TGTGCCAGCAGTTTAGGTCCGGGAGGGGGTCCCAATGAGCAGTTCTTC
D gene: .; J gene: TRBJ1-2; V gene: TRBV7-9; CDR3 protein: CASSFSYGYTF; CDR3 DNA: TGTGCCAGCAGCTTCAGTTATGGCTACACCTTC
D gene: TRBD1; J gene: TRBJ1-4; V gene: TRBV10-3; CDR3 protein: CAISEGQGARNEKLFF; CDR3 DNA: TGTGCCATCAGTGAGGGACAGGGGGCTAGAAATGAAAAACTGTTTTTT
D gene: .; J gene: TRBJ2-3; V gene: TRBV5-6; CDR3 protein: CASTPSNSGIDTQYF; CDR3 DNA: TGTGCCAGCACCCCTTCCAACTCGGGAATAGATACGCAGTATTTT
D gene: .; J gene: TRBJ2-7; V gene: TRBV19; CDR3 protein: CASSIQRIDSYEQYF; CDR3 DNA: TGTGCCAGTAGTATACAGCGGATTGACTCCTACGAGCAGTACTTC